This T cell receptor (beta chain) was recovered during a study of T cells in narcolepsy. Study-wide results and caveats: Same-patient CSF and blood CD4+ T cell clonotypes included HCRT-specific and TRIB2-specific autoreactive ones. Autoreactive clonotypes reportedly recurred in blood of same and different patients, not controls.

As concerns this clone: Its antigen is unidentified.

The data were produced by immunoSEQ multiplex PCR, yet TCRdb's version contains in-frame clones alone and is incomplete. The table records 25,000 to 35,000 clones, 70% to 80% of them present only once. This clonotype originated in a human donor with narcolepsy. Sequenced: CD45RA- memory CD4+ T cells from PBMCs.

CDR3 sequence reads: CASSAREGNTEAFF. DNA for the CDR3: TGTGCCAGCAGCGCCCGGGAGGGGAACACTGAAGCTTTCTTT. This sequence joins TRBV9 and TRBJ1-1; D not certain. The CDR3 extends over 14 amino acids. Germline assignment: CDR1 SGDLS and CDR2 YYNGEE. Trimming took 3 bases from V and 1 from J, leaving 10 bases between them.